The 15 T cell receptor beta chains below come from one sample, sequenced in a study of blood T cell repertoires in COVID-19. Assay: immunoSEQ multiplex PCR; the TCRdb copy retains only in-frame clones and omits some. The repertoire includes about 130,000 clones, approximately 83% of them detected once, and 3% to 3.5% sits in the top ten. The sample consisted of peripheral blood. The receptor set was obtained from a woman aged 80 or over with acute or convalescent COVID-19.

V usage is TRBV21-1 and J usage is TRBJ1-5; TRBD1 is taken as the D call from the table, unchecked against the DNA. TRBV21-1 is labeled a pseudogene. The CDR3 totals 18 residues. This chain's CDR3 is CASSKLARGADSNQPQHF. The CDR3 nucleotides are TGTGCCAGCAGCAAACTGGCCAGGGGAGCCGATAGCAATCAGCCCCAGCATTTT.

The rearrangement links TRBV19 to TRBJ1-1, with 10 bases aligning to TRBD1. V gave up 6 bases and J gave up 4 bases; unmatched junction bases: 11. Germline V CDR1 and CDR2: LNHDA, SQIVND (reference sequence). This CDR3 spans 16 amino acids. The CDR3, as DNA: TGTGCCAGTAGGGTGAAGGACAGGGGGTTCGGCACTGAAGCTTTCTTT. Translation: CASRVKDRGFGTEAFF.

V and J are TRBV21-1 and TRBJ2-2; the table's D call of TRBD2 was not tested on the DNA. TRBV21-1 is a documented pseudogene. This CDR3 is built from 17 residues. The CDR3 coding sequence is TGTGCCAGCAGCAAAAGTATTTGGGGGGGCATCACCGGGGAGCTGTTTTTT. It specifies CASSKSIWGGITGELFF.

V and J are TRBV25-1 and TRBJ2-2; 10 positions agree with TRBD1. The CDR3 is 14 residues long. Germline V CDR1 and CDR2: MGHDK, SYGVNS. V shed 8 bases, J shed 7 bases, and the junction held 7 bases outside the gene matches. The CDR3 sequence is CASRDRGWGGELFF. Here the CDR3 DNA reads TGTGCCAGCCGGGACAGGGGATGGGGCGGGGAGCTGTTTTTT.

The CDR3 DNA sequence: TGTGCCAGCAGTCGGACAGGGAACAATCAGCCCCAGCATTTT. As protein: CASSRTGNNQPQHF. The rearrangement links TRBV9 to TRBJ1-5, with TRBD1 matching over 8 bases. The V gene end was trimmed by 5 bases and the J gene end by 3 bases; junction bases not matched to a gene: 4. Germline CDR1 is SGDLS and CDR2 is YYNGEE. This CDR3 is built from 14 residues.

This clone appeared a single time. The chain carries TRBV5-4 and TRBJ1-2; no clear D gene. Looked up from germline, CDR1 is SGHNT and CDR2 is YYREEE (reference sequence). The V gene lost 0 bases and the J gene lost 4 bases, with 19 bases spanning the gap. This CDR3 contains 17 residues. The CDR3 sequence: CASSLGEAVSLIYGYTF. In nucleotides, the CDR3 is TGTGCCAGCAGCTTGGGGGAGGCAGTAAGCCTTATCTATGGCTACACCTTC.

The sample holds a few counts of this clone. The chain recombines TRBV7-9 with TRBJ2-1; 9 bases map to TRBD1. CDR1 SEHNR and CDR2 FQNEAQ come from the germline V gene (reference sequence). The V and J ends lost 7 bases and 12 bases, in that order; junction bases with no gene match: 16. The CDR3 runs to 15 residues. The DNA of the CDR3 is TGTGCCAGCACAACACCGGGACAGGGAATAGGAGGGCAGTTCTTC. This gives the protein CASTTPGQGIGGQFF.

The chain carries TRBV30 and TRBJ1-3; TRBD1 aligns across 7 bases. With 2 bases clipped from V and 0 bases from J, the junction kept 4 bases outside the gene matches. Germline lookup yields CDR1 GTSNPN and CDR2 SVGIG (reference sequence). The CDR3 is 15 amino acids. The CDR3 coding sequence is TGTGCCTGGAGTTTAGGACAGGACTCTGGAAACACCATATATTTT. Residues: CAWSLGQDSGNTIYF.

The chain is built from TRBV30 and TRBJ2-5, with 8 positions matching TRBD1. With V trimmed by 4 bases and J by 2 bases, 9 bases remained unmatched. The CDR3 consists of 15 residues. From germline, CDR1 is GTSNPN and CDR2 SVGIG (reference sequence). The CDR3 DNA sequence: TGTGCCTGGACCCAGGGGACAGGACGACAAGAGACCCAGTACTTC. Protein product: CAWTQGTGRQETQYF.

This chain uses TRBV5-5 with TRBJ1-2; 9 bases are a match to TRBD1. The V gene's germline CDR1 is SGHKS and CDR2 YYEKEE (reference sequence). The CDR3 runs 15 residues. The junction had 10 bases not matched to a gene; V was cut back by 2 bases and J by 8 bases. The CDR3 reads CASSFRTGDPGGYTF. As DNA, the CDR3 is TGTGCCAGCAGCTTTCGGACAGGGGACCCAGGGGGCTACACCTTC.

This sequence joins TRBV6-2 or TRBV6-3 and TRBJ2-1, with 7 bases that match TRBD2. The CDR3 totals 16 residues. Germline CDR1 reads MNHEY; CDR2 reads SVGEGT. V was clipped by 4 bases and J by 5 bases; unmatched bases: 11. CDR3 amino acids: CASSSPGRGINNEQFF. CDR3 DNA sequence: TGTGCCAGCAGTTCCCCGGGGCGGGGGATCAACAATGAGCAGTTCTTC.

In DNA, the CDR3 is TGCGCCAGCAGCTCCACGGGTTTTCGGGAGACCCAGTACTTC. Residues: CASSSTGFRETQYF. This rearrangement joins TRBV5-1 to TRBJ2-5; D uncertain. Trimming took off 3 bases at V and 5 bases at J, with 14 bases between the two ends. CDR1 SGHRS and CDR2 YFSETQ come from the germline V gene. The CDR3 extends over 14 amino acids.

The rearrangement links TRBV18 to TRBJ2-2; the D gene is possibly TRBD1 (5 bases). The CDR3 loop spans 15 amino acids. Trimming pared 3 bases from V and 2 bases from J, leaving 10 bases between. Germline lookup yields CDR1 KGHSH and CDR2 LQKENI. In DNA form, the CDR3 reads TGTGCCAGCTCACCCCAGCAGGGTAACACCGGGGAGCTGTTTTTT. The encoded protein is CASSPQQGNTGELFF.

The chain has TRBV5-1 and TRBJ1-2; D is perhaps TRBD1 (6 bases). The CDR3 has 13 amino acids. Trimming removed 3 bases at V and 6 bases at J, with 12 bases between. Germline V gene data show CDR1 as SGHRS and CDR2 as YFSETQ. The CDR3 DNA sequence: TGCGCCAGCAGCTATGGACAGAGAGATGGCTACACCTTC. Translated: CASSYGQRDGYTF. Together with reference TRBV5-1 and TRBJ1-2, the CDR3 gives the full variable domain: KAGVTQTPRYLIKTRGQQVTLSCSPISGHRSVSWYQQTPGQGLQFLFEYFSETQRNKGNFPGRFSGRQFSNSRSEMNVSTLELGDSALYLCASSYGQRDGYTFGSGTRLTVV.

The chain joins TRBV2 to TRBJ1-2; no clear D. The CDR3 is 12 amino acids. CDR1 and CDR2 from the germline V gene are SNHLY and FYNNEI. V was trimmed by 2 bases and J by 10 bases, leaving 11 bases between them. DNA of the CDR3: TGTGCCAGCAGTGAAAACTACGACGACTACACCTTC. Translated: CASSENYDDYTF.